The 5 T cell receptor beta chains reported below all come from one sample, sequenced in a study of blood T cell repertoires in COVID-19. Sequencing used immunoSEQ multiplex PCR; TCRdb keeps in-frame clones, though not all of them. The sample consists of some 98,000 clones, around 80% of them appearing once. Sample: peripheral blood. The receptors derive from a human donor in a cohort sampled during active COVID-19.

The CDR3, as DNA: TGTGCCAGCAGTCCCACTATCGATTCACCCCTCCACTTT. It specifies CASSPTIDSPLHF. The chain couples TRBV3-1 (or the pseudogene TRBV3-2) to TRBJ1-6; D is ambiguous. This CDR3 is built from 13 residues. The ends were cut back, 6 bases at V and 8 bases at J, with 11 bases in the middle. Germline-derived CDR1 and CDR2 are LGHDT and YNNKEL (reference sequence).

This chain uses TRBV5-6 with TRBJ2-7, with 10 bases lining up with TRBD1. V gave up 4 bases and J gave up 0 bases; unmatched junction bases: 13. The CDR3 sequence is 18 residues long. CDR1 SGHDT and CDR2 YYEEEE come from the germline V gene. CDR3: CASSRGTGAARSSYEQYF. CDR3 sequence (DNA): TGTGCCAGCAGCCGGGGGACAGGGGCCGCTCGAAGCTCCTACGAGCAGTACTTC.

This chain links TRBV28 with TRBJ1-2; 8 nucleotides match TRBD1. V shed 1 base, J shed 2 bases, and the junction held 3 bases outside the gene matches. Germline V CDR1 and CDR2: MDHEN, SYDVKM. This CDR3 contains 15 residues. CDR3 DNA sequence: TGTGCCAGCAGTTTATTAGCAGGGGGCAACTATGGCTACACCTTC. Amino acids: CASSLLAGGNYGYTF.

This clone was counted a few times. This sequence joins TRBV27 and TRBJ2-6; 7 bases agree with TRBD1. Germline values: CDR1 MNHEY, CDR2 SMNVEV (reference sequence). CDR3 length: 18 residues. Trimming took 5 bases from V and 0 from J; bases not matched to a gene: 10. CDR3 sequence (DNA): TGTGCCAGCAGTAGATTAGGGGGCGTCTCCTCTGGGGCCAACGTCCTGACTTTC. This gives the protein CASSRLGGVSSGANVLTF.

This clone appeared a few times. V gene TRBV5-6 combines with J gene TRBJ1-2; D not resolved. Germline V lookup: CDR1 SGHDT, CDR2 YYEEEE. The CDR3 runs to 16 residues. V shed 0 bases and J shed 0 bases, with 12 bases lying between them. CDR3 residues: CASSLVGSRANYGYTF. As DNA, the CDR3 is TGTGCCAGCAGCTTGGTGGGCAGCCGAGCTAACTATGGCTACACCTTC.